This entry lists 15 T cell receptor beta chains sequenced from one sample in a study of blood T cell repertoires in COVID-19. Some clones are missing from TCRdb's copy, which holds only in-frame ones; the method was immunoSEQ multiplex PCR. The sample includes 30,000 to 35,000 clones, around 80% of them seen just once. The sample taken for sequencing was peripheral blood. Every receptor here comes from a man at least 80 years old with active or convalescent COVID-19.

V is TRBV7-2 and J is TRBJ2-3, with D possibly matching TRBD2 (5 bases). The CDR3 has 14 amino acids. The germline V gene has CDR1 SGHTA and CDR2 FQGNSA. V was clipped by 5 bases and J by 2 bases, with 11 bases between them. The CDR3 is CASSLRDDTDTQYF. The CDR3 coding sequence is TGTGCCAGCAGCCTTCGGGATGACACAGATACGCAGTATTTT.

This chain uses TRBV19 with TRBJ1-6; the match to TRBD1 covers 8 bases. Trimming cost V 7 bases and J 10 bases; bases outside gene matches: 12. This CDR3 comprises 15 residues. Germline V gives CDR1 LNHDA, CDR2 SQIVND (reference sequence). CDR3 sequence (DNA): TGTGCCAGTAACTCACCGGGACAGGCGGTATCACCCCTCCACTTT. Protein sequence: CASNSPGQAVSPLHF.

This chain joins TRBV5-1 and TRBJ2-7, with 12 nucleotides matching TRBD2. The germline CDR1 and CDR2 sequences are SGHRS and YFSETQ. V lost 5 bases to trimming and J lost 5 bases; unmatched junction nucleotides: 11. The CDR3 has 16 residues. The chain's CDR3 is CASRTLAGGPIDEQYF. CDR3 nucleotide sequence: TGCGCCAGCAGGACCCTAGCGGGAGGGCCGATCGACGAGCAGTACTTC.

The rearrangement links TRBV18 to TRBJ2-3, with a tentative D call TRBD1 (5 bases). The CDR3 has 15 residues. Trimming left V 0 bases short and J 6 bases short, with 13 bases between. In germline, CDR1 is KGHSH, CDR2 LQKENI. CDR3 DNA: TGTGCCAGCTCACCACCGTTGTCAGGGATGGATACGCAGTATTTT. It is translated as CASSPPLSGMDTQYF.

The rearrangement joins TRBV4-2 to TRBJ1-5; 8 bases fit TRBD1. The CDR3 covers 15 residues. Looked up from germline, CDR1 is LGHNA and CDR2 is YNFKEQ. Trimming removed 0 bases from V and 7 bases from J; junction bases left unmatched: 5. The CDR3 here is CASSQDRTGWQPQHF. In DNA, the CDR3 is TGTGCCAGCAGCCAAGATCGGACAGGGTGGCAGCCCCAGCATTTT.

V gene TRBV3-1 (or the pseudogene TRBV3-2) combines with J gene TRBJ2-7; tentative D call: TRBD2 (6 bases). V lost 1 base, J lost 2 bases, and 9 bases lay in between. CDR1 and CDR2 (germline): LGHDT, YNNKEL (reference sequence). The CDR3 length is 14 residues. The CDR3, as DNA: TGTGCCAGCAGCCAAGGGAGGGGAACCTACGAGCAGTACTTC. Encoded protein: CASSQGRGTYEQYF.

V usage is TRBV19 and J usage is TRBJ2-5, with 10 bases aligning to TRBD1. Germline V gives CDR1 LNHDA, CDR2 SQIVND (reference sequence). V trimming: 6 bases; J trimming: 6 bases; junction bases outside the gene matches: 7. This CDR3 region has 14 residues. This CDR3 is CASRPRDRGQTQYF. The CDR3 bases are TGTGCCAGTAGACCCCGGGACAGGGGTCAGACCCAGTACTTC.

This clone occurred many times. The genes are TRBV7-3 and TRBJ2-5; 7 positions agree with TRBD1. The CDR3 totals 14 residues. CDR1 SGHTA and CDR2 FQGTGA come from the germline V gene. V trimming: 1 base; J trimming: 4 bases; junction bases outside the gene matches: 3. The CDR3 here is CASSLRGGGETQYF. The CDR3 DNA reads as TGTGCCAGCAGCTTAAGAGGGGGCGGAGAGACCCAGTACTTC.

The V gene is TRBV6-5, the J gene TRBJ2-7; 7 positions match TRBD2. The V and J ends lost 8 bases and 6 bases, in that order; junction bases with no gene match: 10. Germline loops: CDR1 MNHEY, CDR2 SVGAGI. The CDR3 is 13 residues long. The CDR3 reads CASGSSGTTEQYF. For the CDR3, the DNA is TGTGCCAGCGGTTCCTCCGGGACTACCGAGCAGTACTTC.

The chain combines TRBV7-3 with TRBJ2-2; the D is unclear. The CDR3 is 13 amino acids. Germline CDR1 reads SGHTA; CDR2 reads FQGTGA. The V end lost 5 bases, the J end lost 7 bases, and 11 bases lay between the germline ends. DNA for the CDR3: TGTGCCAGCAGCCTTCCTTTCAGCGGGGAGCTGTTTTTT. Translating it yields CASSLPFSGELFF.

This chain connects TRBV28 to TRBJ2-1; TRBD2 matches 7 bases. Trimming at V came to 4 bases and at J to 12 bases, leaving 9 bases not matched to a gene. The germline V gene has CDR1 MDHEN and CDR2 SYDVKM. The CDR3 has 13 amino acids. This CDR3 reads CASSSAGEKWQFF. The CDR3, as DNA: TGTGCCAGCAGTTCTGCGGGAGAGAAGTGGCAGTTCTTC.

The count of this clone is one. The chain uses TRBV3-1 (or the pseudogene TRBV3-2) and TRBJ2-1, with 10 bases that match TRBD2. V lost 7 bases and J lost 12; bases outside the gene matches: 15. CDR3 length: 15 residues. CDR1 LGHDT and CDR2 YNNKEL come from the germline V gene (reference sequence). CDR3 in DNA: TGTGCCAGCACCGGTGGGCCTAGCGGGAGTCGGGGGCAGTTCTTC. This encodes CASTGGPSGSRGQFF.

The gene calls are TRBV9 and TRBJ1-6; D gene uncertain. CDR1 and CDR2 from the germline V gene are SGDLS and YYNGEE. This CDR3 has 14 residues. Trimming removed 0 bases at V and 7 bases at J, with 8 bases between. CDR3 loop: CASSVEEVNSPLHF. The CDR3 nucleotides read TGTGCCAGCAGCGTAGAGGAGGTAAATTCACCCCTCCACTTT.

This chain links TRBV2 with TRBJ1-5; 7 positions match TRBD1. This CDR3 is 13 amino acids long. CDR1 and CDR2 (germline): SNHLY, FYNNEI. J lost 5 bases, V lost 7 bases, and 5 bases had no gene match. The CDR3 spells CASNTGVDQPQHF. CDR3 sequence (DNA): TGTGCCAGCAATACAGGGGTGGATCAGCCCCAGCATTTT.

This chain links TRBV7-9 with TRBJ1-5; TRBD1 matches at 9 bases. The ends lost 1 base at V and 0 bases at J; junction bases unmatched: 1. The CDR3 totals 16 residues. Per germline, CDR1 SEHNR and CDR2 FQNEAQ (reference sequence). The CDR3 nucleotides read TGTGCCAGCAGCTTAGTGGGACAGGGTAGCAATCAGCCCCAGCATTTT. This translates into CASSLVGQGSNQPQHF.